This TCR beta chain was captured in a study of blood T cell repertoires in COVID-19. Study information: Acute-phase and convalescent COVID-19 samples originated in the United States, Italy and Spain. Sample material is recorded as cDNA or gDNA derived from T cells, B-cell-depleted T cells, or PBMCs.

In the original workflow: Estimated nucleated cell counts came from reference gene primer amplification. TCRdb's copy holds only in-frame clones and misses some; the assay was immunoSEQ multiplex PCR. From that table come the V and J calls and clone size; the DNA was used to work out D and trimming. The sample has a few hundred thousand clones, roughly 80% seen once. The CDR3 is 16 amino acids. Germline CDR1 MRHNA, CDR2 SNTAGT. Trimming at V came to 5 bases and at J to 0 bases, leaving 5 bases not matched to a gene. The origin of this receptor is a woman between 25 and 40 years old who had recovered from COVID-19. The gene calls are TRBV6-4 and TRBJ2-3, with 10 nucleotides matching TRBD1. The sample was peripheral blood. The CDR3 DNA reads TGTGCCAGCAGTCCCTTGGGACAGGGGAGCACAGATACGCAGTATTTT. Its translation: CASSPLGQGSTDTQYF.